These T cell receptor beta chains were read from a single sample in a study of control samples from healthy donors and cancer patients. Here immunoSEQ multiplex PCR was the method, and the copy in TCRdb shows in-frame clones only, minus some. Among under 85,000 clones listed, less than 95% were seen once. The sequenced sample was blood. The receptors originated from a middle-aged woman in good health. Both conserved end residues are part of each CDR3. D genes are given only for firm matches. Some rows mark clone size as missing; the rest say once, few, many or name a class of expanded clone.

cdr3_aa: CASGAGGHYNEQFF; cdr3_nt: TGTGCCAGTGGAGCGGGAGGGCATTACAATGAGCAGTTCTTC; j_call: TRBJ2-1; d_call: TRBD2; clone_size: once; v_call: TRBV19
cdr3_aa: CASSQQGSWYGYTF; cdr3_nt: TGTGCCAGCAGTCAGCAGGGGTCGTGGTATGGCTACACCTTC; j_call: TRBJ1-2; d_call: -; clone_size: -; v_call: TRBV6-2/TRBV6-3
cdr3_aa: CASSFGGAGTDTQYF; cdr3_nt: TGTGCCAGCAGTTTTGGAGGGGCCGGCACAGATACGCAGTATTTT; j_call: TRBJ2-3; d_call: -; clone_size: -; v_call: TRBV28
cdr3_aa: CASSRTSGSTDTQYF; cdr3_nt: TGTGCCAGCAGTCGGACTAGCGGTAGCACAGATACGCAGTATTTT; j_call: TRBJ2-3; d_call: TRBD2; clone_size: -; v_call: TRBV6-2/TRBV6-3
cdr3_aa: CASSLLRDRSYEQYF; cdr3_nt: TGTGCCAGCAGCCTACTCCGGGACAGATCCTACGAGCAGTACTTC; j_call: TRBJ2-7; d_call: TRBD1; clone_size: -; v_call: TRBV3-1/TRBV3-2
cdr3_aa: CASSNVGNQPQHF; cdr3_nt: TGTGCCAGTAGTAACGTAGGGAATCAGCCCCAGCATTTT; j_call: TRBJ1-5; d_call: -; clone_size: -; v_call: TRBV19
cdr3_aa: CASRRTGGSVLDGYTF; cdr3_nt: TGCGCCAGCAGAAGAACAGGGGGCTCTGTTTTGGATGGCTACACCTTC; j_call: TRBJ1-2; d_call: TRBD1; clone_size: -; v_call: TRBV4-1
cdr3_aa: CASRLGRTDTQYF; cdr3_nt: TGTGCCAGCAGACTTGGACGTACAGATACGCAGTATTTT; j_call: TRBJ2-3; d_call: -; clone_size: -; v_call: TRBV7-6
cdr3_aa: CASSLGTGNSPLHF; cdr3_nt: TGTGCCAGCAGCTTAGGGACAGGGAATTCACCCCTCCACTTT; j_call: TRBJ1-6; d_call: TRBD1; clone_size: -; v_call: TRBV7-3
cdr3_aa: CASSYGTENQPQHF; cdr3_nt: TGTGCCAGCAGTTACGGGACCGAGAATCAGCCCCAGCATTTT; j_call: TRBJ1-5; d_call: -; clone_size: -; v_call: TRBV6-2/TRBV6-3
cdr3_aa: CASSVGLARGTGELFF; cdr3_nt: TGTGCCAGCAGCGTCGGACTAGCGCGAGGCACCGGGGAGCTGTTTTTT; j_call: TRBJ2-2; d_call: TRBD2; clone_size: -; v_call: TRBV9
cdr3_aa: CASSPTGMGEQYF; cdr3_nt: TGTGCCAGCTCACCCACAGGGATGGGCGAGCAGTACTTC; j_call: TRBJ2-7; d_call: -; clone_size: -; v_call: TRBV18
cdr3_aa: CASSPDRGYGYTF; cdr3_nt: TGTGCCAGCAGCCCGGACAGGGGCTATGGCTACACCTTC; j_call: TRBJ1-2; d_call: TRBD1; clone_size: -; v_call: TRBV12-3/TRBV12-4
cdr3_aa: CASSAGYGGSPLHF; cdr3_nt: TGTGCCAGCAGCGCAGGGTATGGAGGTTCACCCCTCCACTTT; j_call: TRBJ1-6; d_call: -; clone_size: -; v_call: TRBV5-8
cdr3_aa: CASKKGGYTF; cdr3_nt: TGTGCCAGCAAAAAGGGGGGCTACACCTTC; j_call: TRBJ1-2; d_call: -; clone_size: -; v_call: TRBV19
cdr3_aa: CAISESAGWQPQHF; cdr3_nt: TGTGCCATCAGTGAGTCGGCAGGGTGGCAGCCCCAGCATTTT; j_call: TRBJ1-5; d_call: -; clone_size: -; v_call: TRBV10-3
cdr3_aa: CASSDLTGPNTEAFF; cdr3_nt: TGCGCCAGCAGTGACCTCACAGGGCCAAACACTGAAGCTTTCTTT; j_call: TRBJ1-1; d_call: -; clone_size: -; v_call: TRBV10-2
cdr3_aa: CASSPTSGADTQYF; cdr3_nt: TGCGCCAGCAGCCCCACTAGCGGGGCTGATACGCAGTATTTT; j_call: TRBJ2-3; d_call: TRBD2; clone_size: -; v_call: TRBV5-1
cdr3_aa: CASSTYEGTAFF; cdr3_nt: TGTGCCAGCAGCACCTATGAGGGTACGGCTTTCTTT; j_call: TRBJ1-1; d_call: -; clone_size: -; v_call: TRBV9
cdr3_aa: CASSGRWGLEQYF; cdr3_nt: TGTGCCAGCAGTGGCCGTTGGGGGCTCGAGCAGTACTTC; j_call: TRBJ2-7; d_call: -; clone_size: -; v_call: TRBV12-3/TRBV12-4
cdr3_aa: CAIRDQQGFMETQYF; cdr3_nt: TGTGCCATCAGGGATCAGCAGGGGTTTATGGAGACCCAGTACTTC; j_call: TRBJ2-5; d_call: -; clone_size: -; v_call: TRBV10-3
cdr3_aa: CASSLAPGRGETQYF; cdr3_nt: TGTGCCAGCAGCTTGGCGCCGGGACGAGGGGAGACCCAGTACTTC; j_call: TRBJ2-5; d_call: -; clone_size: -; v_call: TRBV5-4
cdr3_aa: CASSWGGLDTEAFF; cdr3_nt: TGTGCCAGCTCTTGGGGGGGCCTAGACACTGAAGCTTTCTTT; j_call: TRBJ1-1; d_call: -; clone_size: -; v_call: TRBV18
cdr3_aa: CASSPLGRGQETQYF; cdr3_nt: TGCGCCAGCAGCCCTCTCGGGAGGGGCCAAGAGACCCAGTACTTC; j_call: TRBJ2-5; d_call: TRBD2; clone_size: -; v_call: TRBV4-1
cdr3_aa: CASSLGPDVAYEQYF; cdr3_nt: TGTGCCAGCAGCTTAGGTCCAGACGTGGCCTACGAGCAGTACTTC; j_call: TRBJ2-7; d_call: -; clone_size: once; v_call: TRBV7-2
cdr3_aa: CAGGNPNTEAFF; cdr3_nt: TGTGCCGGCGGGAACCCGAACACTGAAGCTTTCTTT; j_call: TRBJ1-1; d_call: -; clone_size: -; v_call: TRBV6-5
cdr3_aa: CAWSSTATGRYGYTF; cdr3_nt: TGTGCCTGGAGTTCTACCGCAACAGGAAGATATGGCTACACCTTC; j_call: TRBJ1-2; d_call: -; clone_size: -; v_call: TRBV30
cdr3_aa: CASSFLDSRNEQFF; cdr3_nt: TGTGCCAGCAGCTTCTTGGACAGTAGGAATGAGCAGTTCTTC; j_call: TRBJ2-1; d_call: -; clone_size: -; v_call: TRBV5-6
cdr3_aa: CASSLALGTDTDTQYF; cdr3_nt: TGTGCCAGCAGCTTGGCCTTAGGGACAGACACAGATACGCAGTATTTT; j_call: TRBJ2-3; d_call: TRBD1; clone_size: -; v_call: TRBV5-4
cdr3_aa: CASSALGGADQPQHF; cdr3_nt: TGTGCCAGCAGCGCTCTAGGGGGGGCAGATCAGCCCCAGCATTTT; j_call: TRBJ1-5; d_call: -; clone_size: -; v_call: TRBV7-9
cdr3_aa: CASSLAGSGNTIYF; cdr3_nt: TGCGCCAGCAGCTTGGCAGGGTCTGGAAACACCATATATTTT; j_call: TRBJ1-3; d_call: -; clone_size: -; v_call: TRBV5-1
cdr3_aa: CASGAGGPNQPQHF; cdr3_nt: TGTGCTAGTGGCGCAGGGGGCCCTAATCAGCCCCAGCATTTT; j_call: TRBJ1-5; d_call: TRBD1; clone_size: once; v_call: TRBV12-5
cdr3_aa: CASSLGGTGGDYEQYF; cdr3_nt: TGCGCCAGCAGCTTGGGAGGGACAGGGGGCGACTACGAGCAGTACTTC; j_call: TRBJ2-7; d_call: TRBD1; clone_size: -; v_call: TRBV5-1
cdr3_aa: CATSRDRDGANVLTF; cdr3_nt: TGTGCCACCAGCCGGGACAGGGATGGGGCCAACGTCCTGACTTTC; j_call: TRBJ2-6; d_call: TRBD1; clone_size: -; v_call: TRBV15
cdr3_aa: CASSWGAGDEDEQYF; cdr3_nt: TGCGCCAGCAGCTGGGGGGCGGGAGATGAGGACGAGCAGTACTTC; j_call: TRBJ2-7; d_call: -; clone_size: -; v_call: TRBV5-1
cdr3_aa: CASSSGLAAEQFF; cdr3_nt: TGTGCCAGCAGCTCGGGACTAGCAGCTGAGCAGTTCTTC; j_call: TRBJ2-1; d_call: TRBD2; clone_size: once; v_call: TRBV7-9
cdr3_aa: CASRWDRGHTEAFF; cdr3_nt: TGCGCCAGCAGGTGGGACAGGGGGCACACTGAAGCTTTCTTT; j_call: TRBJ1-1; d_call: TRBD1; clone_size: few; v_call: TRBV4-1
cdr3_aa: CASSLLTGNTEAFF; cdr3_nt: TGCGCCAGCAGCCTATTGACAGGGAACACTGAAGCTTTCTTT; j_call: TRBJ1-1; d_call: -; clone_size: -; v_call: TRBV4-1
cdr3_aa: CASSPTSGVGANVLTF; cdr3_nt: TGTGCCAGCAGCCCTACCTCAGGGGTGGGGGCCAACGTCCTGACTTTC; j_call: TRBJ2-6; d_call: -; clone_size: few; v_call: TRBV7-6
cdr3_aa: CASSNTQLHYGYTF; cdr3_nt: TGTGCCAGCTCAAACACCCAGCTGCACTATGGCTACACCTTC; j_call: TRBJ1-2; d_call: -; clone_size: -; v_call: TRBV6-5
cdr3_aa: CASSTGGEQFF; cdr3_nt: TGTGCCAGTAGTACAGGGGGTGAGCAGTTCTTC; j_call: TRBJ2-1; d_call: TRBD1; clone_size: -; v_call: TRBV19
cdr3_aa: CASRHPGQGTTRAFF; cdr3_nt: TGTGCCAGCAGGCATCCGGGACAGGGGACGACTAGGGCTTTCTTT; j_call: TRBJ1-1; d_call: TRBD1; clone_size: -; v_call: TRBV27
cdr3_aa: CASSQPQGGQETQYF; cdr3_nt: TGTGCCAGCAGCCAGCCACAGGGAGGCCAAGAGACCCAGTACTTC; j_call: TRBJ2-5; d_call: -; clone_size: -; v_call: TRBV3-1/TRBV3-2